Shown below are 22 T cell receptor beta chains from a single sample sequenced in a study of glioma-infiltrating T cells. TCR alpha and beta CDR3 regions were amplified from RNA using iRepertoire nested multiplex PCR. A single record per CDR3 protein comes from TCRdb applying MiXCR to the multiplex PCR reads. The sample includes 85,000 to 110,000 distinct CDR3 sequences, around 28% seen only once; the top ten take roughly 45%. The sample consisted of glioma tissue, nonneoplastic brain tissue, or PBMCs (not recorded which). These receptors were taken from a human donor with low-grade glioma or glioblastoma, undergoing nonglioma brain surgery, or in good health (not recorded which).

This clonotype occurred a few times. The chain joins TRBV7-2 to TRBJ2-7; 9 nucleotides agree with TRBD1. The germline V gene encodes CDR1 SGHTA and CDR2 FQGNSA. V lost 8 bases to trimming and J lost 4 bases; unmatched junction nucleotides: 3. There are 12 residues in the CDR3. The DNA of the CDR3 is TGTGCCAGCGGGACAGGGCTATACGAGCAGTACTTC. Translated, it gives CASGTGLYEQYF.

This clonotype was counted ten times or more. The rearrangement links TRBV28 to TRBJ1-2, with 8 positions matching TRBD1. CDR1 and CDR2 (germline): MDHEN, SYDVKM. J gave up 0 bases and V 3 bases, and 0 bases lay outside the gene matches. The CDR3 covers 14 residues. Here the CDR3 DNA reads TGTGCCAGCAGTTTGACAGGGGCTAACTATGGCTACACCTTC. Residues: CASSLTGANYGYTF.

This clonotype was picked up many times. The chain couples TRBV10-3 to TRBJ1-4; no clear D. The ends were cut back, 0 bases at V and 7 bases at J, with 9 bases in the middle. Germline CDR1 reads ENHRY; CDR2 reads SYGVKD. The CDR3 is 14 residues long. The CDR3 coding sequence is TGTGCCATCAGTGAGTCGTCAGGTGGTGAAAAACTGTTTTTT. Translated, it gives CAISESSGGEKLFF.

In the case of this clonotype: With a much larger clone just one base away, this may be a read error. The chain employs TRBV20-1 and TRBJ1-6; D possibly corresponds to TRBD1 (5 bases). Germline lookup yields CDR1 DFQATT and CDR2 SNEGSKA (reference sequence). This CDR3 has 15 residues. The CDR3 DNA reads TGCAGTGCTCCAGCGCCAGGGTCGGGGGATTCACCCCTCAACTTT. Its protein is CSAPAPGSGDSPLNF.

With respect to this clonotype: Possible read error: a much larger clone is one base away. This chain uses TRBV3-1 with TRBJ1-1; 7 bases align to TRBD1. CDR3 length: 14 amino acids. CDR1 LGHDT and CDR2 YNNKEL come from the germline V gene (reference sequence). V was clipped by 4 bases and J by 0 bases; unmatched bases: 2. CDR3 amino acids: CASSPGQVNTEAFF. CDR3 in DNA: TGTGCCAGCAGCCCCGGACAGGTGAACACTGAAGCTTTCTTT.

In this sample, this clonotype turned up once. The chain couples TRBV13 to TRBJ2-1; possibly TRBD1 for D (6 bases). Germline V gene sequence: CDR1 PRHDT, CDR2 FYEKMQ (reference sequence). Trimming removed 3 bases at V and 2 bases at J, with 17 bases between. The CDR3 is 17 amino acids. CDR3 sequence (DNA): TGTGCCAGCAGCTTGGGGGCGTTAGAGGGGGCCTACAATGAGCAGTTCTTC. This codes for CASSLGALEGAYNEQFF.

Comment on this clonotype: A read error may produce the germline difference seen at one junction end. The chain carries TRBV2 and TRBJ2-3; 7 bases fit TRBD2. The CDR3 is 14 residues long. The germline gives CDR1 SNHLY, CDR2 FYNNEI. CDR3 sequence (DNA): TGCACCCAGGACTGGGGGGGTTCCACAGATACGCAGTATTTT. Translation: CTQDWGGSTDTQYF. The full variable domain, its missing parts supplied by reference TRBV2 and TRBJ2-3, is EPEVTQTPSHQVTQMGQEVILRCVPISNHLYFYWYRQILGQKVEFLVSFYNNEISEKSEIFDDQFSVERPDGSNFTLKIRSTKLEDSAMYFCTQDWGGSTDTQYFGPGTRLTVL.

There are many counts of this clonotype. The gene calls are TRBV15 and TRBJ1-2; D unclear. V lost 3 bases and J lost 6, with 11 bases in between. The length of the CDR3 is 13 residues. The V gene's germline CDR1 is LNHNV and CDR2 YYDKDF (reference sequence). The CDR3 DNA reads as TGTGCCACCAGCAGCGACCCCGGCCATGGCTACACCTTC. As protein: CATSSDPGHGYTF.

This clonotype has a handful of counts. The DNA of the CDR3 is TGTGCCAGCAGTTTAAACAGGGGGAACACTGAAGCTTTCTTT. This gives the protein CASSLNRGNTEAFF. V gene TRBV12-3 or TRBV12-4 combines with J gene TRBJ1-1, with 7 bases fitting TRBD1. The CDR3 loop spans 14 amino acids. V was pared by 2 bases and J by 1 base, with 1 base of the junction left unmatched.

This clonotype was seen only a few times. V and J are TRBV19 and TRBJ2-7, with D tentatively TRBD1 or TRBD2 (5 bases each). Per the germline V gene, CDR1 is LNHDA and CDR2 is SQIVND (reference sequence). The length of the CDR3 is 15 residues. Trimming left V 3 bases short and J 0 bases short, with 12 bases between. The CDR3 DNA reads as TGTGCCAGTAGTATCGGGGCGTTGACCTCCTACGAGCAGTACTTC. Its protein is CASSIGALTSYEQYF.

This clonotype has a single count. V gene TRBV18 combines with J gene TRBJ2-5; D is ambiguous. V lost 3 bases, J lost 0 bases, and 5 bases lay in between. Germline CDR1 and CDR2: KGHSH and LQKENI. The CDR3 has 13 amino acids. The CDR3 DNA follows: TGTGCCAGCTCACCCGGTCACCAAGAGACCCAGTACTTC. This translates into CASSPGHQETQYF.

A word on this clonotype: A much larger clone is a single base away; this may be a read error. This chain uses TRBV6-2 or TRBV6-3 with TRBJ2-5, with D perhaps TRBD2 (5 bases). Germline V gene data show CDR1 as MNHEY and CDR2 as SVGEGT. This CDR3 contains 14 residues. CDR3 sequence (DNA): TGTGCCAGCACCTTACGAGCGGCACAAGAGACCCGGTACTTC. This sequence encodes CASTLRAAQETRYF.

This clonotype has more than one count but fewer than ten. The junction does not match germline at one end; this may be a read error. The rearrangement uses TRBV19 and TRBJ1-1; D not resolved. The CDR3 totals 11 residues. Germline V gene lookup returns CDR1 LNHDA and CDR2 SQIVND (reference sequence). Here the CDR3 reads CATSVSWEALF. CDR3 sequence (DNA): TGTGCCACTTCCGTAAGCTGGGAAGCTTTATTT.

Notes on this clonotype: This may come from a read error, since a much larger clone is one base off. The CDR3 DNA follows: TGTGCCAGTACAGGGGGAGGTGAGACCCGGTACTTC. This translates into CASTGGGETRYF. This chain joins TRBV6-1 and TRBJ2-5; TRBD1 agrees at 8 bases. The CDR3 sequence is 12 residues long. CDR1 MNHNS and CDR2 SASEGT come from the germline V gene.

This clonotype has a handful of counts. The chain employs TRBV5-6 and TRBJ2-3, with TRBD2 matching 9 bases. The CDR3 runs to 15 residues. Germline V gene lookup returns CDR1 SGHDT and CDR2 YYEEEE. With 4 bases clipped from V and 2 bases from J, the junction kept 5 bases outside the gene matches. The CDR3 DNA reads as TGTGCCAGCAGCAAAATAGCGGGGGCCACAGATACGCAGTATTTT. Residues: CASSKIAGATDTQYF. The whole variable domain, filled in from reference TRBV5-6 and TRBJ2-3, reads DAGVTQSPTHLIKTRGQQVTLRCSPKSGHDTVSWYQQALGQGPQFIFQYYEEEERQRGNFPDRFSGHQFPNYSSELNVNALLLGDSALYLCASSKIAGATDTQYFGPGTRLTVL.

For this clonotype: A much larger clone differs from this one at a single base, so this may be a read error. V is TRBV7-2 and J is TRBJ2-3, with D tentatively TRBD2 (7 bases). The CDR3 extends over 15 amino acids. Germline CDR1 is SGHTA and CDR2 is FQGNSA. Trimming took 9 bases from V and 1 from J, leaving 17 bases between them. For the CDR3, the DNA is TGTGCCAGAAGCGTCGGGGGGCGGGGCACAGATACGCAGTATTTT. It specifies CARSVGGRGTDTQYF.

This clonotype was counted a single time. The junction departs from germline at one end; a sequencing error may be responsible. V gene TRBV7-2 combines with J gene TRBJ1-5; no clear D gene. The CDR3 has 12 amino acids. Germline loops: CDR1 SGHTA, CDR2 FQGNSA. The CDR3 coding sequence is TGTGCCAGCAGCTTCGGAGCTCAGCCCCAGCGTTTT. Translating gives CASSFGAQPQRF.

At least ten counts were recorded for this clonotype. The chain recombines TRBV20-1 with TRBJ1-2, with TRBD1 matching over 8 bases. The V segment lost 5 bases and the J segment 3 bases; nucleotides outside the gene matches: 20. The CDR3 covers 18 residues. The V gene's germline CDR1 is DFQATT and CDR2 SNEGSKA (reference sequence). The CDR3 here is CSAGDPDRDSGGDYGYTF. CDR3 bases: TGCAGTGCTGGGGACCCGGACAGGGATAGTGGCGGAGACTATGGCTACACCTTC.

This clonotype was observed many times. The rearrangement uses TRBV11-2 and TRBJ2-5; 9 nucleotides agree with TRBD1. Per the germline V gene, CDR1 is SGHAT and CDR2 is FQNNGV. The CDR3 length is 17 residues. With 0 bases clipped from V and 5 bases from J, the junction kept 10 bases outside the gene matches. CDR3 loop: CASSLDVDRGLWETQYF. The CDR3 DNA reads TGTGCCAGCAGCTTAGATGTGGACAGGGGCCTTTGGGAGACCCAGTACTTC.

Ten or more counts support this clonotype. The V and J genes are TRBV6-4 and TRBJ1-1; D is uncertain. V lost 8 bases and J 3 bases, leaving 16 bases between the germline ends. CDR1 MRHNA and CDR2 SNTAGT come from the germline V gene. This CDR3 has 14 amino acids. The CDR3 spells CASPKTSVDTEAFF. The CDR3 DNA follows: TGTGCCAGCCCTAAGACGTCGGTGGACACTGAAGCTTTCTTT.

With respect to this clonotype: It may be a read error: a sequence one base away is much more abundant. The chain has TRBV4-3 and TRBJ2-5; the match to TRBD2 covers 7 bases. The CDR3 contains 18 residues. Germline V CDR1 and CDR2: LGHNA, YSLEER. DNA of the CDR3: TGCGCCAGCAGCCAAGATCTCGGCGCGGGAGAGTACCAAGAGACCAAGTACTTC. This codes for CASSQDLGAGEYQETKYF.

The V gene is TRBV28, the J gene TRBJ2-1; 8 positions match TRBD1. CDR1 is MDHEN, CDR2 SYDVKM, per germline. J lost 9 bases, V lost 6 bases, and 13 bases had no gene match. The CDR3 has 15 amino acids. The CDR3 reads CASSLVDREAAEQFF. In DNA form, the CDR3 reads TGTGCCAGCAGCTTGGTGGACAGGGAGGCTGCTGAGCAGTTCTTC.